This entry describes one TCR beta chain. This CDR3 comprises 13 residues. Germline CDR1 SQVTM, CDR2 ANQGSEA. Trimming pared 4 bases from V and 3 bases from J, leaving 10 bases between. Amplification of TCR beta CDR3 regions used RNA as the template. Primed by the HTBI set, a first-round RT-PCR was run on the TCR CDR3. TCRdb passed the multiplex PCR reads through MiXCR, listing each CDR3 protein once. The profile covers fewer than 650,000 distinct CDR3 sequences, with around 13% appearing a single time and approximately 14% taken by the ten largest. The entry originates in a study of T cells in Graves' hyperthyroidism and ophthalmopathy.

Input material: blood. This rearrangement joins TRBV29-1 to TRBJ1-5; D is uncertain. The receptor was isolated from a woman aged 40 to 50 with Graves' hyperthyroidism. The CDR3 loop is CSVADSPNQPQHF. CDR3 nucleotides: TGCAGCGTTGCGGACTCCCCCAATCAGCCCCAGCATTTT.